This TCR beta chain was identified during a study of PD-1 blockade in classical Hodgkin lymphoma (dated by TCRdb to between 2020 and 2021). Regarding the research as a whole: Nivolumab dosing was 3 mg/kg intravenously every 2 weeks, continuing until either disease progression or unacceptable toxicity. The study used CyTOF and TCR beta sequencing to define a peripheral blood immune signature of response to PD-1 blockade in classical Hodgkin lymphoma. The paper as a whole reports these results and caveats: Newly diagnosed patients were reported to have lower baseline TCR diversity than healthy donors, and relapsed/refractory patients were reported to have lower baseline TCR diversity still. Among trial patients, those achieving complete response had baseline diversity similar to that of newly diagnosed patients, while diversity was significantly lower in partial responders and progressors. The study covered only a single clinical trial cohort, and the causes of the repertoire differences, possibly disease activity or prior therapy, were still not defined. By C4D1, a significant rise was seen in CD4+ TCR diversity but not in CD8+ TCR diversity (p=0.0027 vs p=0.16), and the rise was most apparent among complete responders (p=0.02). Diversity was lower in patients who began nivolumab less than 1 year after ASCT, so these patients were left out of later analyses to avoid confounding by immune reconstitution.

Genomic DNA was isolated using the Qiagen DNeasy kit from unsorted PBMCs as well as from negatively selected CD4+ and CD8+ fractions. Amplification of TCR beta CDR3 regions was done by immunoSEQ multiplex PCR with primers that anneal to V and J segments. Amplification bias was minimized using a synthetic immune receptor repertoire, and residual bias was removed computationally after sequencing. The study's processing was this. Custom Python scripts were used to quantify repertoire diversity as the Shannon entropy index. Unsorted, CD4+ and CD8+ repertoires were analyzed separately, except in combined analyses where CD4+ and CD8+ sequences were merged in silico. A clone counted as expanded when the clone's frequency after treatment rose at least 2-fold relative to C1D1, and clones undetected at baseline were given a pseudocount of 0.5. Clones with 0 or 1 copy at C1D1 were defined as singleton clones, while clones with 2 or more copies were defined as non-singleton clones. Clones expanded in unsorted samples were labelled as CD4+, CD8+ or unknown by matching protein sequences in sorted samples from the same patient. Wilcoxon tests on paired samples were used to test diversity changes from C1D1 to C4D1. TCRdb took over this immuneACCESS table, retaining in-frame rearrangements with V and J assigned. Such tables are incomplete; in checked studies, under half of the missing clones stem from an unresolved V gene, and the remainder is unexplained. The V and J calls and the clone size are those of that table, but D and trimming were determined from the DNA. Here the sample has 15,000 to 20,000 clones; approximately 84% occur a single time. Of the sample, nearly 6.5% falls within the top ten clones.

This clone was observed once. Its antigen remains unidentified. No clone much larger than this one lies a single base away; base qualities are absent. This specimen's time point label, interpreted: cycle 1 day 1 (C1D1), immediately before nivolumab initiation. Every trial patient had relapsed after autologous stem cell transplantation, and cohorts A, B and C differed in prior brentuximab vedotin exposure. The trial cohort comprised some 60 patients with relapsed/refractory classical Hodgkin lymphoma whose best overall responses were complete response, partial response or progressive disease. Trial patients were treated with single-agent nivolumab in the multi-cohort phase II CheckMate 205 trial. Best overall response was determined by an independent review committee according to the 2007 International Working Group response criteria. Trial PBMCs were obtained immediately prior to nivolumab initiation (C1D1) and on therapy at cycle 2 day 1 and cycle 4 day 1. Peripheral blood was collected in 8 mL Vacutainer Cell Preparation Tubes, from which PBMCs were isolated by centrifugation and then cryopreserved.

Trimming costs V 4 bases and J 8 bases, and their ends lie 18 bases apart. The CDR3 contains 14 residues, cysteine and phenylalanine counted. Only the CDR3 part of the read is kept: 42 bases, read in frame from the first base. Via the germline V gene, CDR1 is SGDLS and CDR2 YYNGEE. The sequence links TRBV9 to TRBJ1-2; too little of a D gene remains to name it. This sample comprised peripheral blood mononuclear cells (PBMCs), obtained at baseline. This clonotype was obtained from a human donor with classical Hodgkin lymphoma. The encoded CDR3 is CASSSRWGGEGYTF. The base sequence is TGTGCCAGCAGCTCACGGTGGGGAGGCGAAGGCTACACCTTC.